These 11 T cell receptor beta chains came from one sample sequenced in a study of cytomegalovirus exposure and HLA in healthy donors. PCR primers comprised 60 Vbeta and 13 Jbeta primers. The data were produced by immunoSEQ multiplex PCR, yet TCRdb's version contains in-frame clones alone and is incomplete. The sample holds fewer than 110,000 clones, 76% seen once. What was sequenced was PBMCs. All receptors come from a woman aged 18-29 years in good health and CMV-seropositive.

The chain links TRBV6-1 to TRBJ2-5, with 9 bases aligning to TRBD2. J was trimmed by 5 bases and V by 7 bases; bases with no gene match: 8. Germline V CDR1 and CDR2: MNHNS, SASEGT. The CDR3 consists of 14 residues. For the CDR3, the DNA is TGTGCCAGCACGGTGCGGGGGGGCCCGGAGACCCAGTACTTC. It encodes CASTVRGGPETQYF.

This clone came up once. The chain combines TRBV2 with TRBJ1-1, with 7 bases aligning to TRBD1. The CDR3 sequence is 14 residues long. Losses at the gene ends were 8 bases for V and 0 bases for J; bases not matched to a gene: 6. Looked up from germline, CDR1 is SNHLY and CDR2 is FYNNEI. The CDR3 coding sequence is TGTGCCAGCGGTCCCGGGACAGTGAACACTGAAGCTTTCTTT. Amino acids: CASGPGTVNTEAFF.

The chain combines TRBV6-5 with TRBJ2-7; possibly TRBD1 for D (6 bases). V shed 1 base and J shed 1 base, with 11 bases lying between them. The CDR3 sequence is 15 residues long. CDR1 is MNHEY and CDR2 is SVGAGI in the germline V gene. The CDR3 DNA reads as TGTGCCAGCAGTTACTGGGGGCGGCCATCCTACGAGCAGTACTTC. Protein product: CASSYWGRPSYEQYF.

Comment on this clone: The same CDR3 can be traced to other DNA sequences in this sample. CDR3 in amino acids: CASSYGRGLERTEAFF. The CDR3, as DNA: TGTGCCAGCAGTTACGGTAGGGGGCTGGAGAGAACTGAAGCTTTCTTT. V is TRBV6-5 and J is TRBJ1-1; 7 bases line up with TRBD1. CDR1 and CDR2 (germline): MNHEY, SVGAGI. With V trimmed by 2 bases and J by 5 bases, 11 bases remained unmatched. The CDR3 has 16 amino acids.

In this sample, this clone turned up a few times. The V and J genes are TRBV27 and TRBJ1-2, with 8 bases identical to TRBD1. The CDR3 spans 14 residues. The V and J ends lost 5 bases and 7 bases, in that order; junction bases with no gene match: 9. CDR1 is MNHEY, CDR2 SMNVEV, per germline (reference sequence). CDR3 DNA: TGTGCCAGCAGTCACCTGGACAGGGCTTCTGGCTACACCTTC. Translation gives CASSHLDRASGYTF.

The sample holds one count of this clone. The chain recombines TRBV5-6 with TRBJ2-2, with 7 bases that match TRBD2. V lost 7 bases, J lost 7 bases, and 10 bases stayed unmatched. Per germline, CDR1 SGHDT and CDR2 YYEEEE. There are 14 residues in the CDR3. The CDR3 loop is CASEPGGSNGELFF. DNA of the CDR3: TGTGCCAGCGAGCCGGGAGGTTCTAACGGGGAGCTGTTTTTT.

The chain uses TRBV5-1 and TRBJ1-4; D uncertain. The CDR3 contains 15 residues. Deletions cut 1 base from V and 3 bases from J, with 10 bases between. Germline assignment: CDR1 SGHRS and CDR2 YFSETQ. In DNA, the CDR3 is TGCGCCAGCAGCTTGTACGGAGCTTCTAATGAAAAACTGTTTTTT. This encodes CASSLYGASNEKLFF.

The rearrangement links TRBV2 to TRBJ2-7, with 7 bases that match TRBD2. In germline, CDR1 is SNHLY, CDR2 FYNNEI. J was trimmed by 6 bases and V by 6 bases; bases with no gene match: 11. The CDR3 loop spans 14 amino acids. This CDR3 is CASRSGDYFGEQYF. The CDR3 DNA reads TGTGCCAGCAGGAGCGGGGACTATTTCGGCGAGCAGTACTTC.

The chain employs TRBV5-1 and TRBJ2-7, with a tentative D call TRBD1 (6 bases). The germline CDR1 and CDR2 sequences are SGHRS and YFSETQ. The CDR3 is 16 amino acids. V dropped 4 bases and J dropped 5 bases, with 22 bases sitting between them. The CDR3 spells CASSPRPGGAVNEQYF. The DNA for the CDR3 is TGCGCCAGCAGCCCCCGGCCTGGGGGCGCGGTAAACGAGCAGTACTTC.

This chain uses TRBV5-1 with TRBJ2-1; D call uncertain. The length of the CDR3 is 13 residues. Trimming took off 2 bases at V and 4 bases at J, with 7 bases between the two ends. Germline V lookup: CDR1 SGHRS, CDR2 YFSETQ. The DNA for the CDR3 is TGCGCCAGCAGCTTCGACTCTTACAATGAGCAGTTCTTC. It translates to CASSFDSYNEQFF.

The chain employs TRBV7-9 and TRBJ2-7; weak D call: TRBD1 (6 bases). The CDR3 loop spans 14 amino acids. The germline V gene encodes CDR1 SEHNR and CDR2 FQNEAQ (reference sequence). Trimming pared 5 bases from V and 5 bases from J, leaving 16 bases between. CDR3: CASSSGRGRDEQYF. CDR3 sequence (DNA): TGTGCCAGCAGCAGCGGCAGGGGCCGGGACGAGCAGTACTTC.